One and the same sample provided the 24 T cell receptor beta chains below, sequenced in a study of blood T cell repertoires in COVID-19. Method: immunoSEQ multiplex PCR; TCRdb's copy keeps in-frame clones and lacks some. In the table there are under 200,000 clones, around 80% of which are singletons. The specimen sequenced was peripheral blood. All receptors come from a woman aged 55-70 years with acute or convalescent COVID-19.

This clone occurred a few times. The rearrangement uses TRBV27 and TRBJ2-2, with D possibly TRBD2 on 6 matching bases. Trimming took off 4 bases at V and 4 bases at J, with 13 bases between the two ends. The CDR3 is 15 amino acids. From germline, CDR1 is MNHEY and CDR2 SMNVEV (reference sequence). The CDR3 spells CASSSLGLITGELFF. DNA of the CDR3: TGTGCCAGCAGTTCCTTGGGACTGATCACCGGGGAGCTGTTTTTT.

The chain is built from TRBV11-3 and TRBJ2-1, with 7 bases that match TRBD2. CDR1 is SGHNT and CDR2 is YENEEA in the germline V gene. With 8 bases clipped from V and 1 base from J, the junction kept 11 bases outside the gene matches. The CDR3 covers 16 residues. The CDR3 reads CASAQFGGGSYNEQFF. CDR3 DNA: TGTGCCAGCGCCCAGTTTGGGGGGGGGTCCTACAATGAGCAGTTCTTC. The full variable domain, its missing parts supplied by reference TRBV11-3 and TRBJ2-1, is EAGVVQSPRYKIIEKKQPVAFWCNPISGHNTLYWYLQNLGQGPELLIRYENEEAVDDSQLPKDRFSAERLKGVDSTLKIQPAELGDSAVYLCASAQFGGGSYNEQFFGPGTRLTVL.

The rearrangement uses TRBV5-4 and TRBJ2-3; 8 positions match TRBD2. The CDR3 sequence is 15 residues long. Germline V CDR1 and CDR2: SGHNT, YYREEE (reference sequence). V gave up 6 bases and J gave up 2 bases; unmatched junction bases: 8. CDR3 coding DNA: TGTGCCAGCACCCGGGGGGGCCTCAACACAGATACGCAGTATTTT. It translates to CASTRGGLNTDTQYF.

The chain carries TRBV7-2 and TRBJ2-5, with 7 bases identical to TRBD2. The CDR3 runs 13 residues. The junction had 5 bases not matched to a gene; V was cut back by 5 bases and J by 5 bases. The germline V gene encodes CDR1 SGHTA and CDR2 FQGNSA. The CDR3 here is CASSQGLRETQYF. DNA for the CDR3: TGTGCCAGCAGCCAGGGACTACGGGAGACCCAGTACTTC.

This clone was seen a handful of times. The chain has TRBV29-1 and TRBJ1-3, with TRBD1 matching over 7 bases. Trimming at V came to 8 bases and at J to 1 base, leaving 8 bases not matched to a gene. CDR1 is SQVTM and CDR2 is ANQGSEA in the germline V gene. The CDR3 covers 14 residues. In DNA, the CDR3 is TGCAGCTTGGAACCGGGACAGTCTGGAAACACCATATATTTT. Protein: CSLEPGQSGNTIYF.

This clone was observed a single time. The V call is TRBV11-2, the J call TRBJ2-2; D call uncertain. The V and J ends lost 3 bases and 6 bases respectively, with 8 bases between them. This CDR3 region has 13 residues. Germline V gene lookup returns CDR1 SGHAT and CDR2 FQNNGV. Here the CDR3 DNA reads TGTGCCAGCAGCTTTATGGCAGCCGGGGAGCTGTTTTTT. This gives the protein CASSFMAAGELFF.

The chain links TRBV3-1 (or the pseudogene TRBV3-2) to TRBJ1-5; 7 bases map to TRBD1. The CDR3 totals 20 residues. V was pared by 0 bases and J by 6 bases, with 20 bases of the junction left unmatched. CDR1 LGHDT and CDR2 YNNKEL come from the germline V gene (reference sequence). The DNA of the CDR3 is TGTGCCAGCAGCCAAGATACGAGGCGGGACAGAAGCACCCGAGGTCAGCCCCAGCATTTT. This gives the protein CASSQDTRRDRSTRGQPQHF.

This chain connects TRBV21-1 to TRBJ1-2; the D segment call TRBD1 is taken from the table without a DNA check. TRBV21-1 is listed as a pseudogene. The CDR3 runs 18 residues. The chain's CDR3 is CASSPQGLKQQGAGGYTF. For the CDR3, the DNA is TGTGCCAGCAGCCCCCAGGGCCTTAAGCAACAGGGGGCAGGAGGCTACACCTTC.

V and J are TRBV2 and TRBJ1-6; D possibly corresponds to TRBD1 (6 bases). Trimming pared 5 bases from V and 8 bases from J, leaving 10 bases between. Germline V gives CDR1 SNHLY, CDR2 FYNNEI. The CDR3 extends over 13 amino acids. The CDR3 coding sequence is TGTGCCAGCAGTACGACAGGAGATTCACCCCTCCACTTT. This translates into CASSTTGDSPLHF. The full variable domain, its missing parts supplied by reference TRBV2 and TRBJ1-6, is EPEVTQTPSHQVTQMGQEVILRCVPISNHLYFYWYRQILGQKVEFLVSFYNNEISEKSEIFDDQFSVERPDGSNFTLKIRSTKLEDSAMYFCASSTTGDSPLHFGNGTRLTVT.

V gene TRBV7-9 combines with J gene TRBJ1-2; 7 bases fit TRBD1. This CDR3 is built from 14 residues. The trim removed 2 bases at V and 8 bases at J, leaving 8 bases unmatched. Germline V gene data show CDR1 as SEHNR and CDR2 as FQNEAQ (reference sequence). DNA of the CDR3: TGTGCCAGCAGCTTAATCACAGGGGCCGCCGGCTACACCTTC. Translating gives CASSLITGAAGYTF.

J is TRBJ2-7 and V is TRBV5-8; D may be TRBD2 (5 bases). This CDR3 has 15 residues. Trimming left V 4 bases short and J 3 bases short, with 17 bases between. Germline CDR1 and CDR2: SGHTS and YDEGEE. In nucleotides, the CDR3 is TGTGCCAGCAGCGAGGACTCACTGGGAAGCTACGAGCAGTACTTC. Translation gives CASSEDSLGSYEQYF.

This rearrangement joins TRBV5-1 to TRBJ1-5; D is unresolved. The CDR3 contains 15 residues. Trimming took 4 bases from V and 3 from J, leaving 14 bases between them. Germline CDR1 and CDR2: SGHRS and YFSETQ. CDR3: CASSLVTGINQPQHF. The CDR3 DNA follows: TGCGCCAGCAGCCTCGTGACGGGGATCAATCAGCCCCAGCATTTT. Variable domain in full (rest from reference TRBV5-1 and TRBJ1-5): KAGVTQTPRYLIKTRGQQVTLSCSPISGHRSVSWYQQTPGQGLQFLFEYFSETQRNKGNFPGRFSGRQFSNSRSEMNVSTLELGDSALYLCASSLVTGINQPQHFGDGTRLSIL.

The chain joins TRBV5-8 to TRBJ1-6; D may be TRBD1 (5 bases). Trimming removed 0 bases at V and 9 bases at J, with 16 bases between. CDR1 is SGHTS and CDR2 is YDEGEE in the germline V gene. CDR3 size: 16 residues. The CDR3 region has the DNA TGTGCCAGCAGCTTGGGGTTCGGAGGGGCCTTTTCACCCCTCCACTTT. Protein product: CASSLGFGGAFSPLHF. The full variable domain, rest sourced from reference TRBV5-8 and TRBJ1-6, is EAGVTQSPTHLIKTRGQQATLRCSPISGHTSVYWYQQALGLGLQFLLWYDEGEERNRGNFPPRFSGRQFPNYSSELNVNALELEDSALYLCASSLGFGGAFSPLHFGNGTRLTVT.

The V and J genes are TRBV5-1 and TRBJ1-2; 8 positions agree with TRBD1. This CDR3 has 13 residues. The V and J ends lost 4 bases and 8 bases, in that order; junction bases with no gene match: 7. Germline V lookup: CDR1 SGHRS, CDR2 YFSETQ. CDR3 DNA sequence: TGCGCCAGCAGCCTGATGACAGGGGTCGGCTACACCTTC. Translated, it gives CASSLMTGVGYTF.

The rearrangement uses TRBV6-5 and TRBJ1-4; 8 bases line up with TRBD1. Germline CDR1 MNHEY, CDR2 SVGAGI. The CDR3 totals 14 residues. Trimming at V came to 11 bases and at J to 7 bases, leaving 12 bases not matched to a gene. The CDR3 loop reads CASTRGRDSEKLFF. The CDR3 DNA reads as TGTGCCTCCACCAGGGGGCGCGATAGTGAAAAACTGTTTTTT.

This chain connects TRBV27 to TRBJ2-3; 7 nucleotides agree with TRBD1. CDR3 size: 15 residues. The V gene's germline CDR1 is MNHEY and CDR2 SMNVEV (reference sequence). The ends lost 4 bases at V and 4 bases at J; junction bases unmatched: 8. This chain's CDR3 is CASSSSSDRADTQYF. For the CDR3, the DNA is TGTGCCAGCAGTTCATCTTCCGACAGGGCAGATACGCAGTATTTT.

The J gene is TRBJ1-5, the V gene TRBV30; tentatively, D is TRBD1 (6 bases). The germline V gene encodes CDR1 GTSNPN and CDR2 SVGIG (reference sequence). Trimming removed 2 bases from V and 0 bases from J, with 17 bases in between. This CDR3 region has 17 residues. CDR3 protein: CAWSSGVTGYSNQPQHF. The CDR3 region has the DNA TGTGCCTGGAGTTCAGGGGTCACGGGATATAGCAATCAGCCCCAGCATTTT.

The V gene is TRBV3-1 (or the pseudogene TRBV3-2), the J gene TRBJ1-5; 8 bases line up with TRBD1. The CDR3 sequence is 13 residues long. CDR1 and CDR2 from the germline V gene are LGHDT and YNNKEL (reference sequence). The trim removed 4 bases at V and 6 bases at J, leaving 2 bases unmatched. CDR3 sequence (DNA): TGTGCCAGCAGCCTGACAGGGGTTCAGCCCCAGCATTTT. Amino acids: CASSLTGVQPQHF.

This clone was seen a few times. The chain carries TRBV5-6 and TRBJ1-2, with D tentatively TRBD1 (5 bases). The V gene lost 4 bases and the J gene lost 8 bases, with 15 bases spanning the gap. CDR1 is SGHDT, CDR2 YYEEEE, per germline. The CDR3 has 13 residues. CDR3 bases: TGTGCCAGCAGCCCTGGGGGGGTAGGAGGCTACACCTTC. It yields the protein CASSPGGVGGYTF.

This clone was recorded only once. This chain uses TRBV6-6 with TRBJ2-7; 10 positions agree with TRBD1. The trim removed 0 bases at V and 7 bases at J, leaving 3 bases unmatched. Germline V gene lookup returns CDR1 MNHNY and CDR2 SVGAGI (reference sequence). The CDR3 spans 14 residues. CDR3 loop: CASSYSTGGWEQYF. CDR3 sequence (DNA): TGTGCCAGCAGTTACTCGACAGGGGGCTGGGAGCAGTACTTC.

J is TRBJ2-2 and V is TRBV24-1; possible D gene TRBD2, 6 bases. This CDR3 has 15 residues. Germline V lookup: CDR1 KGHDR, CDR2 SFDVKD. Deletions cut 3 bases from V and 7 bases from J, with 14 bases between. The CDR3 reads CATSDPRGVVGELFF. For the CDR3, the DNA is TGTGCCACCAGTGATCCCCGCGGGGTGGTCGGGGAGCTGTTTTTT.

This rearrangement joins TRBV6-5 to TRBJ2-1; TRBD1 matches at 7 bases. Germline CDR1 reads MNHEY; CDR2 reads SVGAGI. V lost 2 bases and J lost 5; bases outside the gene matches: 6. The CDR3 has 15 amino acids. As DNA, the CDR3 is TGTGCCAGCAGTTACGAGGGGGCCACACACAATGAGCAGTTCTTC. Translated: CASSYEGATHNEQFF.

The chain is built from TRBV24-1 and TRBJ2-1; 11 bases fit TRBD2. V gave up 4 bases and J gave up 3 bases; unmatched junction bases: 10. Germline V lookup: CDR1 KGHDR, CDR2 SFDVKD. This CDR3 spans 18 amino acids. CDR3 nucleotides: TGTGCCACCAGTGACCGTTCGACTAGCGGGGATTTCTACAATGAGCAGTTCTTC. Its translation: CATSDRSTSGDFYNEQFF.

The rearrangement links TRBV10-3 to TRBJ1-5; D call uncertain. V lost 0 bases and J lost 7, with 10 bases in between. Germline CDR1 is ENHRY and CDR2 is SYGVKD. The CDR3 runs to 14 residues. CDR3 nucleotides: TGTGCCATCAGTGAGTCGACTGGGGAGCAGCCCCAGCATTTT. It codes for CAISESTGEQPQHF.